Listed here are 18 T cell receptor beta chains from one sample, sequenced in a study of CD8 T cells in ankylosing spondylitis. TCRdb itself ran the 5' RACE reads through MiXCR, one entry per CDR3 protein. The sample holds a few hundred thousand distinct CDR3 sequences, 10% to 13% seen once. The sequencing sample was made of blood, either unsorted or a sorted T cell fraction (not recorded which). These receptors were obtained from a male donor with ankylosing spondylitis or in good health (not recorded which).

There are a few counts of this clonotype. The V call is TRBV9, the J call TRBJ2-2; TRBD2 is a possible D gene (5 bases). Trimming pared 2 bases from V and 4 bases from J, leaving 15 bases between. CDR3 size: 16 residues. Germline CDR1 is SGDLS and CDR2 is YYNGEE. The CDR3 region has the DNA TGTGCCAGCAGCGTTTTTTGGCTAGCAGGCACCGGGGAGCTGTTTTTT. This encodes CASSVFWLAGTGELFF.

This clonotype appeared a few times. The chain recombines TRBV13 with TRBJ1-1; a possible D gene is TRBD1 (5 bases). The CDR3 covers 11 residues. The germline CDR1 and CDR2 sequences are PRHDT and FYEKMQ (reference sequence). The germline V and J ends were trimmed by 1 base and 8 bases, with 5 bases remaining between them. CDR3 nucleotide sequence: TGTGCCAGCAGCTTAGACAGGGAAGCTTTCTTT. Protein sequence: CASSLDREAFF.

This clonotype came up a few times. V gene TRBV19 combines with J gene TRBJ2-7; possibly TRBD2 for D (6 bases). Trimming took 6 bases from V and 3 from J, leaving 15 bases between them. This CDR3 comprises 14 residues. Looked up from germline, CDR1 is LNHDA and CDR2 is SQIVND (reference sequence). The CDR3 DNA is TGTGCCAGTAGCGGGGTTGCGGGGAACTACGAGCAGTACTTC. Translation gives CASSGVAGNYEQYF.

The CDR3 protein is CASSWGGTEFRAFF. The CDR3, as DNA: TGTGCCAGCAGCTGGGGGGGTACGGAGTTTAGGGCTTTCTTT. This rearrangement joins TRBV7-3 to TRBJ1-1, with a tentative D call TRBD1 (5 bases). CDR1 is SGHTA and CDR2 is FQGTGA in the germline V gene. Trimming shortened V by 4 bases and J by 11 bases, and 20 bases separated the two germline ends. The CDR3 has 14 residues.

This clonotype has ten or more counts. The gene calls are TRBV5-1 and TRBJ2-1; the match to TRBD2 covers 7 bases. After removal of 8 bases from V and 5 bases from J, the junction contained 7 bases not matched to a gene. Germline values: CDR1 SGHRS, CDR2 YFSETQ. The CDR3 runs 13 residues. CDR3 sequence reads: CASGEGLDNEQFF. In nucleotides, the CDR3 is TGCGCCAGTGGAGAAGGACTAGACAATGAGCAGTTCTTC.

This clonotype was picked up a small number of times. This chain's CDR3 is CASSLSTAGSSYEQYF. CDR3 nucleotides: TGTGCCAGCAGTCTCTCAACCGCGGGGTCCTCCTACGAGCAGTACTTC. The rearrangement links TRBV28 to TRBJ2-7; possibly TRBD2 for D (6 bases). Germline loops: CDR1 MDHEN, CDR2 SYDVKM. V lost 5 bases and J lost 0, with 17 bases in between. The CDR3 runs to 16 residues.

V and J are TRBV28 and TRBJ1-5; 12 positions match TRBD1. Germline trimming cut 5 bases from V and 0 bases from J; bases unmatched to any gene: 14. The CDR3 is made up of 20 amino acids. The V gene's germline CDR1 is MDHEN and CDR2 SYDVKM. The CDR3 DNA is TGTGCCAGCAGTACTCCGGGACAGGGGGCGAGGTACTATAGCAATCAGCCCCAGCATTTT. It translates to CASSTPGQGARYYSNQPQHF.

The sample holds many counts of this clonotype. CDR3 DNA sequence: TGTGCCAGCGGCTCAGGCGGCAGGGGGCTTACTGAAGCTTTCTTT. Translated: CASGSGGRGLTEAFF. This rearrangement joins TRBV6-2 or TRBV6-3 to TRBJ1-1; TRBD1 matches at 8 bases. With V trimmed by 8 bases and J by 5 bases, 13 bases remained unmatched. The V gene's germline CDR1 is MNHEY and CDR2 SVGEGT. The CDR3 contains 15 residues.

The V and J genes are TRBV20-1 and TRBJ1-6, with D possibly being TRBD1 (5 bases). CDR1 is DFQATT, CDR2 SNEGSKA, per germline (reference sequence). V was pared by 6 bases and J by 0 bases, with 15 bases between. The CDR3 is 16 residues long. CDR3 protein: CSARAGTISYNSPLHF. The CDR3 DNA sequence: TGCAGTGCGAGGGCCGGGACGATCTCCTATAATTCACCCCTCCACTTT.

This clonotype showed up many times. The chain couples TRBV29-1 to TRBJ1-5; 7 bases match TRBD1. CDR3 length: 11 residues. The germline V gene has CDR1 SQVTM and CDR2 ANQGSEA. V trimming: 6 bases; J trimming: 5 bases; junction bases outside the gene matches: 1. The DNA for the CDR3 is TGCAGCGTCGGGACAGATCAGCCCCAGCATTTT. Protein product: CSVGTDQPQHF.

This clonotype was seen more than once but under ten times. The chain carries TRBV11-2 and TRBJ2-1; 8 nucleotides match TRBD2. The V and J ends lost 0 bases and 6 bases, in that order; junction bases with no gene match: 10. Germline values: CDR1 SGHAT, CDR2 FQNNGV. This CDR3 has 17 amino acids. The CDR3 region is CASSLEAFRGGLNEQFF. The DNA for the CDR3 is TGTGCCAGCAGCTTAGAGGCGTTCCGGGGGGGCCTCAATGAGCAGTTCTTC. The entire variable domain, with the rest obtained from reference TRBV11-2 and TRBJ2-1, is as follows: EAGVAQSPRYKIIEKRQSVAFWCNPISGHATLYWYQQILGQGPKLLIQFQNNGVVDDSQLPKDRFSAERLKGVDSTLKIQPAKLEDSAVYLCASSLEAFRGGLNEQFFGPGTRLTVL.

Many counts were recorded for this clonotype. The chain combines TRBV7-6 with TRBJ2-7; the match to TRBD1 covers 7 bases. The CDR3 has 14 residues. The germline gives CDR1 SGHVS, CDR2 FNYEAQ. The V segment lost 5 bases and the J segment 1 base; nucleotides outside the gene matches: 5. CDR3 region: CASSPPGQSYEQYF. The CDR3 DNA is TGTGCCAGCAGCCCACCGGGACAGTCCTACGAGCAGTACTTC. The entire variable domain, with the rest obtained from reference TRBV7-6 and TRBJ2-7, is as follows: GAGVSQSPRYKVTKRGQDVALRCDPISGHVSLYWYRQALGQGPEFLTYFNYEAQQDKSGLPNDRFSAERPEGSISTLTIQRTEQRDSAMYRCASSPPGQSYEQYFGPGTRLTVT.

In its sample, this clonotype was seen many times. The chain employs TRBV6-1 and TRBJ2-7; 10 bases align to TRBD2. CDR3 length: 15 amino acids. CDR1 and CDR2 (germline): MNHNS, SASEGT. V shed 7 bases and J 3 bases; nucleotides not matched to a gene: 9. Written as DNA, the CDR3 is TGTGCCAGCAACCCAGCGGGGGGGAACCTCTACGAGCAGTACTTC. Translation: CASNPAGGNLYEQYF.

This clonotype appeared a few times. The chain uses TRBV20-1 and TRBJ2-7; 11 nucleotides line up with TRBD1. Trimming at V came to 5 bases and at J to 2 bases, leaving 20 bases not matched to a gene. The CDR3 is 19 residues long. Germline CDR1 DFQATT, CDR2 SNEGSKA (reference sequence). CDR3 region: CSAPSLSPGTGGITYEQYF. CDR3 DNA sequence: TGCAGTGCTCCTTCCCTATCTCCCGGGACAGGGGGAATAACCTACGAGCAGTACTTC.

This chain uses TRBV10-3 with TRBJ2-3, with D possibly being TRBD2 (6 bases). V was cut by 10 bases and J by 2 bases, with 13 bases left in between. Per germline, CDR1 ENHRY and CDR2 SYGVKD. This CDR3 region has 13 residues. The CDR3 sequence: CATTGGSTDTQYF. CDR3 bases: TGTGCCACCACTGGGGGGTCCACAGATACGCAGTATTTT.

This clonotype was counted between two and nine times. The CDR3 DNA reads as TGCAGCGTGGGGCCCCGGGGGGACGAGCAGTACTTC. Protein sequence: CSVGPRGDEQYF. V and J are TRBV29-1 and TRBJ2-7, with 7 nucleotides matching TRBD2. J gave up 5 bases and V 6 bases, and 7 bases lay outside the gene matches. Germline-derived CDR1 and CDR2 are SQVTM and ANQGSEA. This CDR3 is 12 amino acids long.

This clonotype showed up many times. The chain has TRBV3-1 and TRBJ2-3, with D possibly being TRBD1 (5 bases). V was cut by 4 bases and J by 1 base, with 24 bases left in between. Germline CDR1 and CDR2: LGHDT and YNNKEL (reference sequence). CDR3 size: 19 residues. Here the CDR3 DNA reads TGTGCCAGCAGCCCAGGGTTGCGCCCCTCGACCCGCGGCACAGATACGCAGTATTTT. Its translation: CASSPGLRPSTRGTDTQYF.

The rearrangement joins TRBV5-5 to TRBJ1-5; 11 bases agree with TRBD1. This CDR3 comprises 16 residues. J gave up 9 bases and V 1 base, and 9 bases lay outside the gene matches. Germline lookup yields CDR1 SGHKS and CDR2 YYEKEE (reference sequence). CDR3: CASSLSGTGGMGPQHF. Written as DNA, the CDR3 is TGTGCCAGCAGCTTGTCCGGGACAGGGGGTATGGGGCCCCAGCATTTT.